A single sample gave rise to the 16 T cell receptor beta chains below, sequenced in a study of blood T cell repertoires in COVID-19. Clones were read by immunoSEQ multiplex PCR, and TCRdb kept only the in-frame ones, dropping some. The sample lists 60,000 to 70,000 clones, more than 75% occurring once. The source material was peripheral blood. The source is a man in his forties or fifties with COVID-19, enrolled during active disease.

The gene calls are TRBV5-1 and TRBJ2-3, with a weak D call TRBD2 (6 bases). The V end was cut by 2 bases, the J end by 0 bases, with 7 bases between. The CDR3 runs to 14 residues. CDR1 is SGHRS, CDR2 YFSETQ, per germline. CDR3 amino acids: CASSLGTSTDTQYF. DNA of the CDR3: TGCGCCAGCAGCTTAGGGACTAGCACAGATACGCAGTATTTT. The full variable domain, with the rest looked up from reference TRBV5-1 and TRBJ2-3, is KAGVTQTPRYLIKTRGQQVTLSCSPISGHRSVSWYQQTPGQGLQFLFEYFSETQRNKGNFPGRFSGRQFSNSRSEMNVSTLELGDSALYLCASSLGTSTDTQYFGPGTRLTVL.

The rearrangement joins TRBV28 to TRBJ2-5; TRBD1 is a possible D gene (6 bases). Germline CDR1 is MDHEN and CDR2 is SYDVKM. There are 16 residues in the CDR3. The V end lost 3 bases, the J end lost 1 base, and 15 bases lay between the germline ends. CDR3 bases: TGTGCCAGCAGTTTTGGGGTCACAGGGACCCAAGAGACCCAGTACTTC. Amino acids: CASSFGVTGTQETQYF.

The chain uses TRBV12-5 and TRBJ2-7, with 7 bases fitting TRBD1. The CDR3 has 16 amino acids. J was trimmed by 3 bases and V by 3 bases; bases with no gene match: 11. CDR1 is LGHNT, CDR2 FRNRAP, per germline. The CDR3 DNA is TGTGCTAGTGGTTTCACCCCTCGGACAGGATTCTACGAGCAGTACTTC. Protein: CASGFTPRTGFYEQYF.

The rearrangement links TRBV27 to TRBJ2-3; TRBD2 agrees at 12 bases. After removal of 2 bases from V and 4 bases from J, the junction contained 4 bases not matched to a gene. Germline CDR1 is MNHEY and CDR2 is SMNVEV (reference sequence). The CDR3 is made up of 16 amino acids. The CDR3 region has the DNA TGTGCCAGCAGTTTAGTTTCTAGCGGGGGGGCAGATACGCAGTATTTT. Amino acid sequence: CASSLVSSGGADTQYF.

This clone occurred once. V gene TRBV2 combines with J gene TRBJ1-1, with 10 nucleotides matching TRBD1. Per germline, CDR1 SNHLY and CDR2 FYNNEI. The V segment lost 6 bases and the J segment 5 bases; nucleotides outside the gene matches: 6. This CDR3 is built from 14 residues. CDR3 DNA sequence: TGTGCCAGCAGCCCGGACAGGGGGTGGACTGAAGCTTTCTTT. Amino acid sequence: CASSPDRGWTEAFF.

This chain connects TRBV15 to TRBJ2-7; tentatively, D is TRBD2 (5 bases). This CDR3 has 15 residues. Trimming removed 0 bases at V and 5 bases at J, with 14 bases between. Germline lookup yields CDR1 LNHNV and CDR2 YYDKDF (reference sequence). The DNA of the CDR3 is TGTGCCACCAGCAGAGATAAGTCTAGCTGGGACGAGCAGTACTTC. Amino acids: CATSRDKSSWDEQYF.

The V call is TRBV4-1, the J call TRBJ1-1; tentative D call: TRBD1 (5 bases). Trimming removed 3 bases from V and 2 bases from J, with 16 bases in between. Germline V gene data show CDR1 as MGHRA and CDR2 as YSYEKL. CDR3 size: 16 residues. DNA of the CDR3: TGCGCCAGCAGCCACTCATGGCGGGGGTACAACACTGAAGCTTTCTTT. It specifies CASSHSWRGYNTEAFF.

The chain recombines TRBV11-2 with TRBJ2-3; 9 positions match TRBD2. The length of the CDR3 is 16 residues. CDR1 and CDR2 from the germline V gene are SGHAT and FQNNGV. J gave up 2 bases and V 3 bases, and 6 bases lay outside the gene matches. The CDR3 reads CASSFGAGGTTDTQYF. CDR3 sequence (DNA): TGTGCCAGCAGCTTCGGCGCGGGGGGGACCACAGATACGCAGTATTTT.

This chain links TRBV3-1 (or the pseudogene TRBV3-2) with TRBJ2-3; D is perhaps TRBD2 (5 bases). Trimming removed 3 bases at V and 5 bases at J, with 15 bases between. This CDR3 has 15 amino acids. CDR1 is LGHDT and CDR2 is YNNKEL in the germline V gene (reference sequence). In nucleotides, the CDR3 is TGTGCCAGCAGCCAGAACAGCGCCGGGGTAGATACGCAGTATTTT. Amino acids: CASSQNSAGVDTQYF.

V usage is TRBV19 and J usage is TRBJ2-7; 10 nucleotides match TRBD2. Looked up from germline, CDR1 is LNHDA and CDR2 is SQIVND (reference sequence). The CDR3 is made up of 17 amino acids. V gave up 1 base and J gave up 1 base; unmatched junction bases: 7. CDR3 nucleotide sequence: TGTGCCAGTAGTATAGCTAGCGGGGGCCGTGCATCCTACGAGCAGTACTTC. It yields the protein CASSIASGGRASYEQYF.

This chain connects TRBV6-2 or TRBV6-3 to TRBJ2-7; 10 nucleotides line up with TRBD2. This CDR3 region has 15 residues. V lost 5 bases, J lost 1 base, and 5 bases stayed unmatched. Per germline, CDR1 MNHEY and CDR2 SVGEGT. CDR3 amino acids: CASSPSLAGSYEQYF. The DNA for the CDR3 is TGTGCCAGCAGTCCCTCACTAGCGGGGTCCTACGAGCAGTACTTC.

The chain employs TRBV10-1 and TRBJ1-1, with D possibly being TRBD1 (6 bases). CDR1 is WNHNN and CDR2 is SYGVQD in the germline V gene (reference sequence). V lost 0 bases and J 12 bases, leaving 14 bases between the germline ends. The length of the CDR3 is 13 residues. The CDR3 region has the DNA TGCGCCAGCAGTGAGTCCCTAACAGGGAAGTCTTTCTTT. Translation gives CASSESLTGKSFF.

The V call is TRBV18, the J call TRBJ1-2, with 7 nucleotides matching TRBD1. Germline loops: CDR1 KGHSH, CDR2 LQKENI. After removal of 5 bases from V and 3 bases from J, the junction contained 9 bases not matched to a gene. The CDR3 is 15 residues long. The DNA for the CDR3 is TGTGCCAGCTCAGTCGTAGGGGGCAGGGACTATGGCTACACCTTC. It codes for CASSVVGGRDYGYTF.

The genes are TRBV4-1 and TRBJ1-2; D not certain. V lost 2 bases and J lost 5, with 9 bases in between. The CDR3 contains 13 residues. CDR1 and CDR2 (germline): MGHRA, YSYEKL. CDR3 DNA sequence: TGCGCCAGCAGCCAACCGGGTTGGTATGGCTACACCTTC. Translated: CASSQPGWYGYTF.

The CDR3 sequence is CASSQAYRVNVYNEQFF. The CDR3 bases are TGTGCCAGCAGCCAAGCTTACAGGGTTAACGTTTACAATGAGCAGTTCTTC. V gene TRBV4-2 combines with J gene TRBJ2-1, with D possibly matching TRBD1 (6 bases). CDR3 length: 17 residues. Deletions cut 1 base from V and 4 bases from J, with 17 bases between. The germline gives CDR1 LGHNA, CDR2 YNFKEQ.

The CDR3 DNA follows: TGTGCCAGCAGTGAATCCCGTTCAGGGCTAAGAAGGAATTCACCCCTCCACTTT. Translated, it gives CASSESRSGLRRNSPLHF. The genes are TRBV2 and TRBJ1-6; D may be TRBD1 (5 bases). Trimming shortened V by 2 bases and J by 7 bases, and 21 bases separated the two germline ends. CDR3 length: 18 amino acids. From germline, CDR1 is SNHLY and CDR2 FYNNEI.